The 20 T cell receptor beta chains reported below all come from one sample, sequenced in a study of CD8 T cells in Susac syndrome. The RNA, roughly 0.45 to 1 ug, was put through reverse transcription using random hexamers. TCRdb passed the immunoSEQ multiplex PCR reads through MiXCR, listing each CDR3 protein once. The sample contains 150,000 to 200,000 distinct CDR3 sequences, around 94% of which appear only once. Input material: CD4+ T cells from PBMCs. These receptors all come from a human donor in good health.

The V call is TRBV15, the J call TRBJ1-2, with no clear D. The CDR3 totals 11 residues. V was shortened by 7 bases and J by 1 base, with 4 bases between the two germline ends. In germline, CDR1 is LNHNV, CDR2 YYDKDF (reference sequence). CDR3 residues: CATTSNYGYTF. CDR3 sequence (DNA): TGTGCCACCACAAGTAACTATGGCTACACCTTC.

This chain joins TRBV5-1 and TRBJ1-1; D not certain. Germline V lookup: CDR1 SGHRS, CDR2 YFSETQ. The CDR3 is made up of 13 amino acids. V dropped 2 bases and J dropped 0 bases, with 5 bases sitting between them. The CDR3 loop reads CASSFRMNTEAFF. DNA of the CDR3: TGCGCCAGCAGCTTCCGGATGAACACTGAAGCTTTCTTT.

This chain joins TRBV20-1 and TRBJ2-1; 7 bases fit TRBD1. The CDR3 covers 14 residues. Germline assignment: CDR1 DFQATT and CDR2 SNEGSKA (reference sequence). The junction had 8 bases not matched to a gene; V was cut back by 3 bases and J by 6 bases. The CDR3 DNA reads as TGCAGTGCTAGTCCCCCCCGGACAGGCAATGAGCAGTTCTTC. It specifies CSASPPRTGNEQFF.

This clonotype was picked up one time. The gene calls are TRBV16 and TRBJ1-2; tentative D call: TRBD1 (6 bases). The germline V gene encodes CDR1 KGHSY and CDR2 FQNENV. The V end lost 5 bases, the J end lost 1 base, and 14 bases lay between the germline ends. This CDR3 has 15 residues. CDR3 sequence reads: CASSVGTPDNYGYTF. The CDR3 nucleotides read TGTGCCAGCAGCGTCGGGACACCCGATAACTATGGCTACACCTTC.

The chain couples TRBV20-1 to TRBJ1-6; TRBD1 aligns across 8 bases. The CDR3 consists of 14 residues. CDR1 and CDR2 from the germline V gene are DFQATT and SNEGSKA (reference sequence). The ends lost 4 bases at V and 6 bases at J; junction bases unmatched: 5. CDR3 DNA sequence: TGCAGTGCTACCGGTACAGGGGGTAATTCACCCCTCCACTTT. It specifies CSATGTGGNSPLHF.

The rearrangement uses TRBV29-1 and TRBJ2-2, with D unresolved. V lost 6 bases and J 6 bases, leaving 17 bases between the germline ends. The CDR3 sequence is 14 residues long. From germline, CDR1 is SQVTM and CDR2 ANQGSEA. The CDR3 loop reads CSVTSRLKAGELFF. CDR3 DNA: TGCAGCGTCACCTCCAGGCTCAAGGCCGGGGAGCTGTTTTTT.

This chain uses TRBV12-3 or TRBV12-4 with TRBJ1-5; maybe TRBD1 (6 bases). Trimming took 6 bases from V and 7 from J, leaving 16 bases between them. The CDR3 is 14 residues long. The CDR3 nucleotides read TGTGCCAGCAGCACAGGGCGCTTTACACAGCCCCAGCATTTT. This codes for CASSTGRFTQPQHF.

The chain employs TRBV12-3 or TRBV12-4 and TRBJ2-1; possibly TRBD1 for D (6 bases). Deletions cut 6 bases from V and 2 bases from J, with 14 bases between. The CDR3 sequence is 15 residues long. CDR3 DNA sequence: TGTGCCAGCAGGAACAGGGAACGGGCCTACAATGAGCAGTTCTTC. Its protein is CASRNRERAYNEQFF.

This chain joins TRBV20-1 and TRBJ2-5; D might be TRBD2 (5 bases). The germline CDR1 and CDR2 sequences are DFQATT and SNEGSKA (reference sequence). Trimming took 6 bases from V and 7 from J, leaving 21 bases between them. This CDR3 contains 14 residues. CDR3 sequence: CSAPSTEASGTQYF. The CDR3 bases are TGCAGTGCCCCGTCGACGGAGGCCTCAGGGACCCAGTACTTC.

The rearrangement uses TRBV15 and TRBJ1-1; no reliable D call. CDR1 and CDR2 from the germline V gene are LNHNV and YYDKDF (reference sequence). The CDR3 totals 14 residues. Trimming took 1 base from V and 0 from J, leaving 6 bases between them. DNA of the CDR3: TGTGCCACCAGCAGAGCCGGGGTGAACACTGAAGCTTTCTTT. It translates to CATSRAGVNTEAFF.

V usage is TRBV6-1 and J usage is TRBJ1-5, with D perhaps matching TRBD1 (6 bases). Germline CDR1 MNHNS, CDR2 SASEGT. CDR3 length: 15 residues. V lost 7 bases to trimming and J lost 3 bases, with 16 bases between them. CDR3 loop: CASNIPGQINQPQHF. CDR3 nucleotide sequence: TGTGCCAGCAACATACCGGGACAAATCAATCAGCCCCAGCATTTT.

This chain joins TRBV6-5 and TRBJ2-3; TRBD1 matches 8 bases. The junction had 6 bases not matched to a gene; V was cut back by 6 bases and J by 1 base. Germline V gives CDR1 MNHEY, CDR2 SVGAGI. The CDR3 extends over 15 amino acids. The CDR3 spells CASRPGGQGTDTQYF. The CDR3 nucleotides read TGTGCCAGCAGGCCCGGGGGACAGGGCACAGATACGCAGTATTTT.

In nucleotides, the CDR3 is TGTGCCACCAGCAGAGATCCGAAGAGCAATGAGCAGTTCTTC. It yields the protein CATSRDPKSNEQFF. The V and J genes are TRBV15 and TRBJ2-1, with D unclear. Germline assignment: CDR1 LNHNV and CDR2 YYDKDF (reference sequence). Between the trimmed V and J ends, which lost 0 bases and 6 bases, there was a span of 9 bases. The CDR3 has 14 amino acids.

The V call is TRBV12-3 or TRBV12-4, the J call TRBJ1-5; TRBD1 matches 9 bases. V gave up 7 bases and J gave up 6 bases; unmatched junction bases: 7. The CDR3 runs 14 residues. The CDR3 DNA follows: TGTGCCAGCACCAGGACAGGGGCCGGTCAGCCCCAGCATTTT. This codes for CASTRTGAGQPQHF.

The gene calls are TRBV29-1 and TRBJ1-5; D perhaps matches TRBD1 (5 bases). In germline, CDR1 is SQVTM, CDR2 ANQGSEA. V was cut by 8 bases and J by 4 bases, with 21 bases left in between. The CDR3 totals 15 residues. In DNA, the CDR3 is TGCAGCCCCGAAGGGGAAGCTCACAGGAATCAGCCCCAGCATTTT. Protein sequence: CSPEGEAHRNQPQHF.

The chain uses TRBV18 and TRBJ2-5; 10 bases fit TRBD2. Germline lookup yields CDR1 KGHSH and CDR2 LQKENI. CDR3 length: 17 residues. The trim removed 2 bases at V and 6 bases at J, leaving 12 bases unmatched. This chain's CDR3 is CASSPAASGGLQKTQYF. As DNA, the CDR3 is TGTGCCAGCTCACCAGCGGCTAGCGGGGGCCTACAGAAGACCCAGTACTTC.

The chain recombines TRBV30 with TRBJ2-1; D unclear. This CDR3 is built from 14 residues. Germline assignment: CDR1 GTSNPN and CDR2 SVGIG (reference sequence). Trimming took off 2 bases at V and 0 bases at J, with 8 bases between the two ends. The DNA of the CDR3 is TGTGCCTGGAGTAGGGATAGCTCCTACAATGAGCAGTTCTTC. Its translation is CAWSRDSSYNEQFF. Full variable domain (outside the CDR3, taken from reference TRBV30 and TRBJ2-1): SQTIHQWPATLVQPVGSPLSLECTVEGTSNPNLYWYRQAAGRGLQLLFYSVGIGQISSEVPQNLSASRPQDRQFILSSKKLLLSDSGFYLCAWSRDSSYNEQFFGPGTRLTVL.

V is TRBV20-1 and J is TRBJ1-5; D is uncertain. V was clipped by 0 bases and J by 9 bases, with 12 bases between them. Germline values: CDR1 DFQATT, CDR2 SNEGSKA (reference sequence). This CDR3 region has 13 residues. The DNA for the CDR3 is TGCAGTGCTAGAGATGCACAAACAAGGCCCCAGCATTTT. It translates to CSARDAQTRPQHF.

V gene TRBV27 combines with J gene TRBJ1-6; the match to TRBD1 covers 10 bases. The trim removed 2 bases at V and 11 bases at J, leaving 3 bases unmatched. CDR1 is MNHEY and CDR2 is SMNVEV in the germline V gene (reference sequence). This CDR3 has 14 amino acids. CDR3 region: CASSLRDRGPPLHF. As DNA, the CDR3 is TGTGCCAGCAGTTTACGGGACAGGGGCCCACCCCTCCACTTT.

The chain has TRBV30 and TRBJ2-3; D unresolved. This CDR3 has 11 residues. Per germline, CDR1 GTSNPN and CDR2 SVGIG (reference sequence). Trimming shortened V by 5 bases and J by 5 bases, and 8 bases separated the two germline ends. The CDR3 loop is CAWGQLDTQYF. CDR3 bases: TGTGCCTGGGGGCAACTAGATACGCAGTATTTT.